The subject of this entry is one TCR beta chain. No antigen is known for it. With V trimmed by 4 bases and J by 8 bases, 9 bases remained unmatched. The CDR3 extends over 14 amino acids. CDR1 is SGHVS, CDR2 FQNEAQ, per germline. This specimen belongs to a study of cytomegalovirus exposure and HLA in healthy donors. General study points: The availability of immune exposure information extended only to CMV serostatus. Rates of TCR association differed by HLA locus in a later analysis, with DRB1 highest and HLA-C lowest.

A multiplex PCR was run with 60 Vbeta primers and 13 Jbeta primers. Assay used: immunoSEQ multiplex PCR; TCRdb lists only in-frame clones, some missing. The data contain about 230,000 clones, 77% of them singletons. The chain combines TRBV7-8 with TRBJ1-2; 8 bases line up with TRBD1. The sequenced material came from PBMCs. The origin of this receptor is a woman aged 55 to 70 in good health and CMV-seropositive. The CDR3: CASSSRTGKEGYTF. CDR3 nucleotide sequence: TGTGCCAGCAGCTCTAGGACAGGGAAAGAGGGCTACACCTTC.